The clone carrying this T cell receptor beta chain was picked up one time. These data are taken from a study of blood T cell repertoires in COVID-19. Study-wide context: The United States, Italy and Spain were the sources of the acute and convalescent COVID-19 samples. T cells, B-cell-depleted T cells, or PBMCs supplied cDNA or gDNA.

As originally analysed: For nucleated cells, counts were estimated from reference gene primer amplification. TCRdb's table, derived via immunoSEQ multiplex PCR, lists solely in-frame clones and lacks some. The D gene and trimming were derived from the DNA, and the V and J assignments and clone size from that table. The sample holds over 200,000 clones, 70% to 90% seen once. The source of this sequence is a young man who had recovered from COVID-19. The specimen sequenced was peripheral blood.

For the CDR3, the DNA is TGTGCCAGCAGCTCCTCCCGGCGGGGGAAGTACAATGAGCAGTTCTTC. As protein: CASSSSRRGKYNEQFF. The rearrangement joins TRBV13 to TRBJ2-1; 7 bases line up with TRBD2. V lost 4 bases to trimming and J lost 4 bases; unmatched junction nucleotides: 10. The CDR3 has 16 residues. The V gene's germline CDR1 is PRHDT and CDR2 FYEKMQ (reference sequence). Complete variable domain (other parts from reference TRBV13 and TRBJ2-1): AAGVIQSPRHLIKEKRETATLKCYPIPRHDTVYWYQQGPGQDPQFLISFYEKMQSDKGSIPDRFSAQQFSDYHSELNMSSLELGDSALYFCASSSSRRGKYNEQFFGPGTRLTVL.